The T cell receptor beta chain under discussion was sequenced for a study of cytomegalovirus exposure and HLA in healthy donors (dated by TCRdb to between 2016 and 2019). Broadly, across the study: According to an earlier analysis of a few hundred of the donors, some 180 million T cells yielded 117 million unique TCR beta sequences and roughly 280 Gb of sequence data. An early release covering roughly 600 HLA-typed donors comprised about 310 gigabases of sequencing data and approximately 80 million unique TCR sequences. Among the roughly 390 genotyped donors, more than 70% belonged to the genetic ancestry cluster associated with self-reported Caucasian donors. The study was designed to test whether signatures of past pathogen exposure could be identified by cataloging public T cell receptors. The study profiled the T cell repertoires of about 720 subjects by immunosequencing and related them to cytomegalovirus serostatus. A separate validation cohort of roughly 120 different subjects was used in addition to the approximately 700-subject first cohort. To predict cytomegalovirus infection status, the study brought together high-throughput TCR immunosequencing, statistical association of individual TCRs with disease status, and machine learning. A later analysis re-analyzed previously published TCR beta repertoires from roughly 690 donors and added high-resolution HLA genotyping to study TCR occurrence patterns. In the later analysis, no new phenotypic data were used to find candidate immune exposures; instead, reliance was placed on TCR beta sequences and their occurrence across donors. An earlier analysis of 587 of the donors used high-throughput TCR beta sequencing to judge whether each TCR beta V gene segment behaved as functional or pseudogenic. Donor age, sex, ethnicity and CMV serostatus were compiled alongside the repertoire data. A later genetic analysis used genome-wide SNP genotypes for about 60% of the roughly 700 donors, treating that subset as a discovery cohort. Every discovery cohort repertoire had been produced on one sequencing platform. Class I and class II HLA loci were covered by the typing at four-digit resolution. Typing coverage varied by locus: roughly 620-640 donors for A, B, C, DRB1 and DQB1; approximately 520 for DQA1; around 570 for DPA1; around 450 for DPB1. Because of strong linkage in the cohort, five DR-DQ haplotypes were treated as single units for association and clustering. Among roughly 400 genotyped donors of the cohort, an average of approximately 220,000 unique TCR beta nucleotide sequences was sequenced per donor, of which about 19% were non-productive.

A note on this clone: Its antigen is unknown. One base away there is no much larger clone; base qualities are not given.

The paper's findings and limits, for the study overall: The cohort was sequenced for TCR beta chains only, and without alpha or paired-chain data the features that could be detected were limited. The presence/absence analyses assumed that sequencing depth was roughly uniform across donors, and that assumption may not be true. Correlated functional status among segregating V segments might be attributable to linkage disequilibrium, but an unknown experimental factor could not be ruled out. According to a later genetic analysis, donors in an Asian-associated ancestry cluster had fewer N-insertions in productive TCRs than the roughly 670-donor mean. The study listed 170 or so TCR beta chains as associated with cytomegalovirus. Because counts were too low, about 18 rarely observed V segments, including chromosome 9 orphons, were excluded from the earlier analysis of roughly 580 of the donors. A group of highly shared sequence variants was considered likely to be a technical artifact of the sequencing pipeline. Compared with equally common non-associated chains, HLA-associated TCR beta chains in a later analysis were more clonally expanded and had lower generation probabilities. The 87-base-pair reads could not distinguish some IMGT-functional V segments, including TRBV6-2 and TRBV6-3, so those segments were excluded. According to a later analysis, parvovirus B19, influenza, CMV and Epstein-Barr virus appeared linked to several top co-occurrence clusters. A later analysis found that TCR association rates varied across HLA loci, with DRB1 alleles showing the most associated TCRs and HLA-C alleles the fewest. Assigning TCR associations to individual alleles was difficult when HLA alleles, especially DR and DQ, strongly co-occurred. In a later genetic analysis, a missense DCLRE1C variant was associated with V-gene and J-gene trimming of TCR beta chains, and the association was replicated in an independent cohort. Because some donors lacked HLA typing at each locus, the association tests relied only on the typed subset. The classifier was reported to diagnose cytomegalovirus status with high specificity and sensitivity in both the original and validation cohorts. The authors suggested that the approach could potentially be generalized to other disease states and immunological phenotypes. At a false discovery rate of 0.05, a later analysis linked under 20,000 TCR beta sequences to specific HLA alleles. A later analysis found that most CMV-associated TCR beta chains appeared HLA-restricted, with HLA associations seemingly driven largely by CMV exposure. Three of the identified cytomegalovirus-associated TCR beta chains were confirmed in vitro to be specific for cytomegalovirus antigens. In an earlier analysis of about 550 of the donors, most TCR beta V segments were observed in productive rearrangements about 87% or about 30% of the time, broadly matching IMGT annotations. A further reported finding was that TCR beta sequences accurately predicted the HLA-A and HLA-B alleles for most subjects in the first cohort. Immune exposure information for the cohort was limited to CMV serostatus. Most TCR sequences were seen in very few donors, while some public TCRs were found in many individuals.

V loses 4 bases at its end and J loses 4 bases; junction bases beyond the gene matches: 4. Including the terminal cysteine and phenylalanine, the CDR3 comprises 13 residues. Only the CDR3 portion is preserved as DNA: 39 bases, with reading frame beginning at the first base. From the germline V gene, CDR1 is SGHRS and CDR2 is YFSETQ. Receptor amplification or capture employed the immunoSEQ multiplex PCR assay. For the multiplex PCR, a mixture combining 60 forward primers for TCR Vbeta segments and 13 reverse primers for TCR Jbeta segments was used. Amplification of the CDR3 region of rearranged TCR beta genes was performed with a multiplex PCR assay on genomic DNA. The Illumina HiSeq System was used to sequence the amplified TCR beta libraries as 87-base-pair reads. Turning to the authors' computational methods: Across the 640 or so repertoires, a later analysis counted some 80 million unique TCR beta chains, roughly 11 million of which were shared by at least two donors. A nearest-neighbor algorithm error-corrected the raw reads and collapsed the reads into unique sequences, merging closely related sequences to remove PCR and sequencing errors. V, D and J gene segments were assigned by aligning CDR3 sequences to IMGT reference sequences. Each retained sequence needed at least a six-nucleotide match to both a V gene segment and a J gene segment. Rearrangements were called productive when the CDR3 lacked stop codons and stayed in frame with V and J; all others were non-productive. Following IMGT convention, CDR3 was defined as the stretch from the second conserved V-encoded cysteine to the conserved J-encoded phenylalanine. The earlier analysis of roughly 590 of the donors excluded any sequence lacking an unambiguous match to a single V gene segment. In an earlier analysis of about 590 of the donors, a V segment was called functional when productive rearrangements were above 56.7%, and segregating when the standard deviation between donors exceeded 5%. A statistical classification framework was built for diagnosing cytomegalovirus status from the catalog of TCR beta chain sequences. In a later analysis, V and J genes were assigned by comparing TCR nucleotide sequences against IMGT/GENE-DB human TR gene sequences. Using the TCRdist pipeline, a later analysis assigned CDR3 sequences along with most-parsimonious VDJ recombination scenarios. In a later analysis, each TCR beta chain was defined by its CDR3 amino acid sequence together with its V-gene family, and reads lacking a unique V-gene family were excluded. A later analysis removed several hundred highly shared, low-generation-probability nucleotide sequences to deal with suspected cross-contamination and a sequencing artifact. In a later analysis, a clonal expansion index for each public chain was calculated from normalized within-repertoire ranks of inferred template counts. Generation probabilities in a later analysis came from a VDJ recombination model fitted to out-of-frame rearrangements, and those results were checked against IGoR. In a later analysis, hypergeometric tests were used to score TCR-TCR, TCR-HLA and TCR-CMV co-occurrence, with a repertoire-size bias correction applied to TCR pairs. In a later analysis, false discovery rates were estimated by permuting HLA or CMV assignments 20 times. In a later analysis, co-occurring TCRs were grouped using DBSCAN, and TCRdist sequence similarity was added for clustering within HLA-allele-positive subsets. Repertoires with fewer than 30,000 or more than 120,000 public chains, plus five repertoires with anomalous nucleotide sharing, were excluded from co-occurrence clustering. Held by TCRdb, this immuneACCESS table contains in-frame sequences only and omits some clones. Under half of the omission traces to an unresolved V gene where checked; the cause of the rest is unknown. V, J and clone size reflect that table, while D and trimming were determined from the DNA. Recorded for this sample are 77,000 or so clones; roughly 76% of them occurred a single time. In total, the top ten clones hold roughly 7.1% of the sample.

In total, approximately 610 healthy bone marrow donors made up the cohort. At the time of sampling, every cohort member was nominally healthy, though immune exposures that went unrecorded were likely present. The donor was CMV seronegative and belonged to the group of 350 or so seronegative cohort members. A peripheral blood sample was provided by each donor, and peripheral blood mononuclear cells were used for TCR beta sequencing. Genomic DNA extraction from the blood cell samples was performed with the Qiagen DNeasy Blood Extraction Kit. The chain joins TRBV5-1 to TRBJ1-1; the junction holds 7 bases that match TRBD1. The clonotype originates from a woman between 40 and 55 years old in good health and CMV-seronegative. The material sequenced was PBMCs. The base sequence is TGCGCCAGCAGCAGAGCAGGGGGCACTGAAGCTTTCTTT. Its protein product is CASSRAGGTEAFF.